This T cell receptor (beta chain) is from a study of control samples from healthy donors and cancer patients. This table comes from immunoSEQ multiplex PCR, and its TCRdb copy is limited to in-frame clones, with some not included. The table lists roughly 100,000 clones, around 89% of them singletons. This CDR3 has 14 amino acids. Looked up from germline, CDR1 is SGHRS and CDR2 is YFSETQ. Trimming cost V 4 bases and J 4 bases; bases outside gene matches: 7. The chain is built from TRBV5-1 and TRBJ2-5, with 7 bases fitting TRBD1. The TCR sequence derives from a man aged 25 to 40 in good health. Source material: blood. CDR3 region: CASSGDSKAETQYF. The CDR3 DNA reads TGCGCCAGCAGCGGGGACAGTAAAGCAGAGACCCAGTACTTC.